The source of this TCR beta chain is a study of T-cell reconstitution after alpha-beta-depleted transplantation in children. V was pared by 5 bases and J by 6 bases, with 0 bases of the junction left unmatched. Germline V gives CDR1 LGHDT, CDR2 YNNKEL (reference sequence). The CDR3 is 11 amino acids. As it was prepared, the TCRbeta library received unique molecular identifiers. TCRdb called the PCR reads again in MiXCR, with one record for every CDR3 protein. Of some 290,000 distinct CDR3 sequences in the sample, almost 10% are singletons; the top ten hold 10%. The specimen was PBMCs from the stem cell graft donor, collected from the stem cell graft. The origin of this receptor is a human donor who donated a stem cell graft to a child with SCID. The chain joins TRBV3-1 to TRBJ2-7; TRBD1 matches at 8 bases. As DNA, the CDR3 is TGTGCCAGCAGCGACAGGGGCGAGCAGTACTTC. Translation gives CASSDRGEQYF.